This T cell receptor beta chain comes out of a study of chemoradiotherapy in HPV16-positive cancers. Study-wide results and limits: Candidate HPV-specific clones and E7-related TCR motifs grew in tumor during treatment. Only two HPV16-positive patients supplied the functional HPV-specificity definition. In HPV16-positive patients, HPV-responsive T-cell expansion tracked better recurrence-free survival.

Libraries were prepared by immunoSEQ multiplex PCR; TCRdb keeps only in-frame clonotypes and omits some of them. The table includes 40,000 to 60,000 clones, roughly 90% detected once. Concerning this clone itself: The antigen is not known.

This TCR came from a human donor with HPV-associated anogenital cancer. The sequencing here drew on blood, taken from a patient who underwent chemoradiotherapy.

DNA for the CDR3: TGTGCCAGCAGTCCCCCGGGGCGACTAGCGTCCACAGATACGCAGTATTTT. It yields the protein CASSPPGRLASTDTQYF. The chain recombines TRBV2 with TRBJ2-3; TRBD2 agrees at 8 bases. The junction had 12 bases not matched to a gene; V was cut back by 5 bases and J by 2 bases. Germline V gene data show CDR1 as SNHLY and CDR2 as FYNNEI. This CDR3 contains 17 residues.